Sequencing of this TCR beta chain was carried out in a study of T cells in Graves' hyperthyroidism and ophthalmopathy. What was amplified from RNA transcripts were TCR beta CDR3 regions. Initially, a first-round RT-PCR of the TCR CDR3 employed the HTBI primer set. MiXCR, run by TCRdb on the multiplex PCR reads, gives a single entry per CDR3 protein. The sample consists of over 500,000 distinct CDR3 sequences, 11% to 15% of them appearing once. Germline CDR1 LGHNA, CDR2 YNFKEQ. Deletions cut 1 base from V and 6 bases from J, with 7 bases between. The CDR3 totals 13 residues. The clonotype originates from a woman aged 40 to 50 with Graves' hyperthyroidism. Material for sequencing was blood. V usage is TRBV4-2 and J usage is TRBJ2-1; D gene uncertain. The CDR3 loop reads CASSQARFNEQFF. The CDR3 DNA sequence: TGTGCCAGCAGCCAAGCCAGGTTCAATGAGCAGTTCTTC.